The 29 T cell receptor beta chains presented below share a single source sample, sequenced in a study of cytomegalovirus exposure and HLA in healthy donors. This PCR relied on a set of 60 Vbeta primers and 13 Jbeta primers. TCRdb's copy holds only in-frame clones and misses some; the assay was immunoSEQ multiplex PCR. Of roughly 160,000 clones detected, about 83% appear once; the ten largest clones hold about 0.85%. The sequenced material came from PBMCs. These receptors all come from a woman in her 30s in good health and CMV-seronegative.

V and J are TRBV14 and TRBJ1-5, with D possibly being TRBD1 (6 bases). Trimming removed 1 base from V and 3 bases from J, with 13 bases in between. Germline assignment: CDR1 SGHDN and CDR2 FVKESK. The CDR3 has 16 residues. The CDR3 DNA reads as TGTGCCAGCAGCCAAGCTGGGACAAGGTTCAATCAGCCCCAGCATTTT. Translation: CASSQAGTRFNQPQHF.

This CDR3 is CASSIDSYTDTQYF. CDR3 coding DNA: TGTGCCAGCAGTATAGACAGTTACACAGATACGCAGTATTTT. The rearrangement uses TRBV25-1 and TRBJ2-3, with a tentative D call TRBD1 (5 bases). Germline CDR1 MGHDK, CDR2 SYGVNS. The CDR3 length is 14 residues. Trimming shortened V by 5 bases and J by 2 bases, and 11 bases separated the two germline ends. The variable domain in full, with the rest retrieved from reference TRBV25-1 and TRBJ2-3, is EADIYQTPRYLVIGTGKKITLECSQTMGHDKMYWYQQDPGMELHLIHYSYGVNSTEKGDLSSESTVSRIRTEHFPLTLESARPSHTSQYLCASSIDSYTDTQYFGPGTRLTVL.

V usage is TRBV9 and J usage is TRBJ2-5; 12 bases match TRBD2. Looked up from germline, CDR1 is SGDLS and CDR2 is YYNGEE. V dropped 0 bases and J dropped 3; count of bases not matched to a gene: 0. The CDR3 is 15 residues long. As DNA, the CDR3 is TGTGCCAGCAGCGTAGCTAGCGGGAGGGAAGAGACCCAGTACTTC. Encoded protein: CASSVASGREETQYF.

This clone has just one count. The CDR3 region has the DNA TGTGCCAGCAAGACAGGGGCCGGCTCCTACAATGAGCAGTTCTTC. Protein sequence: CASKTGAGSYNEQFF. V is TRBV6-1 and J is TRBJ2-1; 8 bases fit TRBD1. The CDR3 consists of 15 residues. Germline V gene data show CDR1 as MNHNS and CDR2 as SASEGT. V trimming: 7 bases; J trimming: 0 bases; junction bases outside the gene matches: 5.

For the CDR3, the DNA is TGTGCCAGCTCGACACAGGGGGCTGGTCAGCCCCAGCATTTT. Encoded protein: CASSTQGAGQPQHF. The chain employs TRBV18 and TRBJ1-5; 9 bases map to TRBD1. In germline, CDR1 is KGHSH, CDR2 LQKENI. J was trimmed by 6 bases and V by 6 bases; bases with no gene match: 6. The CDR3 runs 14 residues.

This chain uses TRBV9 with TRBJ2-7, with a possible D match to TRBD1 (5 bases). The CDR3 spans 16 residues. The V and J ends lost 0 bases and 0 bases respectively, with 13 bases between them. Germline values: CDR1 SGDLS, CDR2 YYNGEE. This chain's CDR3 is CASSVGAGPLSYEQYF. In nucleotides, the CDR3 is TGTGCCAGCAGCGTAGGAGCAGGGCCCCTCTCCTACGAGCAGTACTTC.

J is TRBJ2-7 and V is TRBV5-4, with 8 bases aligning to TRBD2. Germline CDR1 and CDR2: SGHNT and YYREEE (reference sequence). The trim removed 4 bases at V and 6 bases at J, leaving 9 bases unmatched. CDR3 size: 14 residues. CDR3 in amino acids: CASSLWRGASEQYF. CDR3 nucleotides: TGTGCCAGCAGCCTCTGGCGGGGGGCCTCCGAGCAGTACTTC.

The chain has TRBV5-1 and TRBJ2-5; D remains unclear. V was shortened by 0 bases and J by 2 bases, with 11 bases between the two germline ends. Germline values: CDR1 SGHRS, CDR2 YFSETQ. The CDR3 covers 15 residues. The CDR3 region is CASSLVGRNQETQYF. CDR3 sequence (DNA): TGCGCCAGCAGCTTGGTGGGCAGAAATCAAGAGACCCAGTACTTC.

In this sample, this clone turned up a few times. The gene calls are TRBV5-6 and TRBJ2-7; D call uncertain. The CDR3 runs 13 residues. Germline V gene lookup returns CDR1 SGHDT and CDR2 YYEEEE. Trimming removed 0 bases from V and 1 base from J, with 5 bases in between. The CDR3 loop reads CASSLGMSYEQYF. The CDR3 coding sequence is TGTGCCAGCAGCTTGGGTATGTCCTACGAGCAGTACTTC.

The chain recombines TRBV4-1 with TRBJ2-1; 7 positions match TRBD2. The V gene's germline CDR1 is MGHRA and CDR2 YSYEKL. This CDR3 is 15 amino acids long. The ends lost 5 bases at V and 2 bases at J; junction bases unmatched: 6. CDR3 loop: CASSVGTNPYNEQFF. The CDR3 nucleotides read TGCGCCAGCAGCGTCGGGACTAACCCCTACAATGAGCAGTTCTTC.

The gene calls are TRBV25-1 and TRBJ1-2, with D perhaps matching TRBD1 (6 bases). CDR1 MGHDK and CDR2 SYGVNS come from the germline V gene. The CDR3 is 12 amino acids. V was shortened by 1 base and J by 9 bases, with 9 bases between the two germline ends. The CDR3 DNA is TGTGCCAGCAGTGAATCGGACAGCCGCTACACCTTC. Translating it yields CASSESDSRYTF.

The chain is built from TRBV28 and TRBJ2-7, with 11 nucleotides matching TRBD2. Germline values: CDR1 MDHEN, CDR2 SYDVKM. V trimming: 6 bases; J trimming: 1 base; junction bases outside the gene matches: 11. The CDR3 is 17 residues long. The CDR3 spells CASSRLAGGSLSYEQYF. CDR3 nucleotides: TGTGCCAGCAGCCGTCTAGCGGGAGGCTCTTTATCCTACGAGCAGTACTTC.

The chain combines TRBV5-6 with TRBJ1-3, with 10 bases identical to TRBD1. The CDR3 covers 15 residues. With 3 bases clipped from V and 2 bases from J, the junction kept 2 bases outside the gene matches. CDR1 is SGHDT, CDR2 YYEEEE, per germline. The CDR3 is CASSWGTGAGNTIYF. CDR3 nucleotides: TGTGCCAGCAGCTGGGGGACAGGGGCTGGAAACACCATATATTTT.

This chain links TRBV30 with TRBJ2-3; the D gene is possibly TRBD2 (6 bases). V shed 8 bases and J shed 2 bases, with 11 bases lying between them. The CDR3 runs 12 residues. CDR1 is GTSNPN and CDR2 is SVGIG in the germline V gene (reference sequence). The CDR3 nucleotides read TGTGCCCTCGCGGGGAACACAGATACGCAGTATTTT. Its protein product is CALAGNTDTQYF.

The chain has TRBV4-3 and TRBJ2-6; a possible D gene is TRBD2 (5 bases). There are 17 residues in the CDR3. CDR1 LGHNA and CDR2 YSLEER come from the germline V gene. V lost 0 bases, J lost 0 bases, and 9 bases lay in between. For the CDR3, the DNA is TGCGCCAGCAGCCAAGATCACGGGGACTCTGGGGCCAACGTCCTGACTTTC. It encodes CASSQDHGDSGANVLTF.

V is TRBV19 and J is TRBJ1-1; 10 bases are shared with TRBD1. J was trimmed by 0 bases and V by 4 bases; bases with no gene match: 5. CDR3 length: 16 amino acids. CDR1 and CDR2 from the germline V gene are LNHDA and SQIVND (reference sequence). The CDR3 spells CASSTTGGRVNTEAFF. For the CDR3, the DNA is TGTGCCAGTAGTACGACAGGGGGCAGGGTGAACACTGAAGCTTTCTTT.

This clone has more than one count but fewer than ten. This rearrangement joins TRBV6-5 to TRBJ1-1; TRBD1 matches 9 bases. Per the germline V gene, CDR1 is MNHEY and CDR2 is SVGAGI. The V and J ends lost 2 bases and 3 bases, in that order; junction bases with no gene match: 4. This CDR3 comprises 15 residues. CDR3 nucleotides: TGTGCCAGCAGTTACGGAGACAGGGGGGACACTGAAGCTTTCTTT. This translates into CASSYGDRGDTEAFF.

V and J are TRBV10-1 and TRBJ1-1; possible D gene TRBD1, 6 bases. The V end lost 8 bases, the J end lost 4 bases, and 11 bases lay between the germline ends. Germline lookup yields CDR1 WNHNN and CDR2 SYGVQD (reference sequence). The length of the CDR3 is 12 residues. The CDR3 loop is CASGNRVTEAFF. Written as DNA, the CDR3 is TGCGCCAGCGGTAACAGGGTCACTGAAGCTTTCTTT.

This sequence joins TRBV7-2 and TRBJ2-7, with 7 nucleotides matching TRBD1. V shed 3 bases and J 2 bases; nucleotides not matched to a gene: 4. From germline, CDR1 is SGHTA and CDR2 FQGNSA. The CDR3 has 14 residues. CDR3 nucleotide sequence: TGTGCCAGCAGCTTCCGGGACAGAGCCTACGAGCAGTACTTC. This translates into CASSFRDRAYEQYF.

The CDR3 reads CASSLPRGLGYGYTF. CDR3 sequence (DNA): TGTGCCAGCAGTTTGCCCAGGGGGCTAGGCTATGGCTACACCTTC. The rearrangement uses TRBV28 and TRBJ1-2; the match to TRBD1 covers 8 bases. The V gene end was trimmed by 3 bases and the J gene end by 4 bases; junction bases not matched to a gene: 7. CDR1 is MDHEN, CDR2 SYDVKM, per germline. There are 15 residues in the CDR3.

The rearrangement joins TRBV11-3 to TRBJ2-1; 10 positions agree with TRBD2. J lost 4 bases, V lost 3 bases, and 6 bases had no gene match. The length of the CDR3 is 16 residues. The V gene's germline CDR1 is SGHNT and CDR2 YENEEA. In DNA form, the CDR3 reads TGTGCCAGCAGCTTTGCAGCGGGAGGGCCTTACAATGAGCAGTTCTTC. This codes for CASSFAAGGPYNEQFF.

This chain joins TRBV5-1 and TRBJ2-7; 10 nucleotides match TRBD1. J was trimmed by 0 bases and V by 4 bases; bases with no gene match: 4. CDR1 SGHRS and CDR2 YFSETQ come from the germline V gene. The CDR3 spans 15 residues. The CDR3 reads CASSQGQGFSYEQYF. The CDR3 DNA follows: TGCGCCAGCAGCCAGGGACAGGGGTTCTCCTACGAGCAGTACTTC.

This chain uses TRBV5-4 with TRBJ1-3, with TRBD1 as a possible D gene (6 bases). Trimming removed 2 bases from V and 2 bases from J, with 11 bases in between. The CDR3 loop spans 15 amino acids. Germline CDR1 is SGHNT and CDR2 is YYREEE (reference sequence). The CDR3 DNA sequence: TGTGCCAGCAGCTTACAGGGTGGAGCTGGAAACACCATATATTTT. This translates into CASSLQGGAGNTIYF.

The genes are TRBV2 and TRBJ2-1; 11 positions agree with TRBD1. This CDR3 region has 16 residues. V trimming: 6 bases; J trimming: 4 bases; junction bases outside the gene matches: 8. Germline CDR1 is SNHLY and CDR2 is FYNNEI. The CDR3 DNA follows: TGTGCCAGCAGGTCCCTAGGACAGGGGGCTTACAATGAGCAGTTCTTC. This codes for CASRSLGQGAYNEQFF.

V usage is TRBV12-1 and J usage is TRBJ2-7; the table's D call, TRBD2, was not checked against the DNA. TRBV12-1 is classified as a pseudogene. The CDR3 spans 15 residues. The CDR3 reads CASSFGTSPSYEQYF. The CDR3 DNA follows: TGTGCCAGCAGCTTTGGGACTAGCCCCTCCTACGAGCAGTACTTC.

The V call is TRBV13, the J call TRBJ1-5, with D unresolved. CDR3 length: 14 residues. V gave up 4 bases and J gave up 1 base, with 8 bases separating them. Per germline, CDR1 PRHDT and CDR2 FYEKMQ (reference sequence). CDR3 sequence: CASSSSGSNQPQHF. CDR3 DNA sequence: TGTGCCAGCAGCTCCTCGGGGAGCAATCAGCCCCAGCATTTT.

The chain employs TRBV18 and TRBJ1-5, with 10 bases lining up with TRBD1. Trimming at V came to 4 bases and at J to 7 bases, leaving 4 bases not matched to a gene. This CDR3 is 14 amino acids long. The germline V gene has CDR1 KGHSH and CDR2 LQKENI. The CDR3 sequence: CASSLGTGDQPQHF. CDR3 DNA sequence: TGTGCCAGCTCACTGGGGACAGGGGACCAGCCCCAGCATTTT. The full variable domain, with the rest looked up from reference TRBV18 and TRBJ1-5, is NAGVMQNPRHLVRRRGQEARLRCSPMKGHSHVYWYRQLPEEGLKFMVYLQKENIIDESGMPKERFSAEFPKEGPSILRIQQVVRGDSAAYFCASSLGTGDQPQHFGDGTRLSIL.

The sample holds a few counts of this clone. This chain links TRBV4-1 with TRBJ2-1; maybe TRBD2 (6 bases). The CDR3 is 16 amino acids. Germline lookup yields CDR1 MGHRA and CDR2 YSYEKL. The ends were cut back, 0 bases at V and 8 bases at J, with 17 bases in the middle. The CDR3 DNA is TGCGCCAGCAGCCAAGATGGGGGGAAAATTCGGGATGAGCAGTTCTTC. Translated: CASSQDGGKIRDEQFF.

The rearrangement uses TRBV5-4 and TRBJ1-2, with 12 bases that match TRBD1. Trimming at V came to 4 bases and at J to 5 bases, leaving 9 bases not matched to a gene. CDR3 length: 16 residues. The germline CDR1 and CDR2 sequences are SGHNT and YYREEE (reference sequence). The DNA of the CDR3 is TGTGCCAGCAGCGGAAGGGACAGGGGGCTTGGTTATGGCTACACCTTC. The encoded protein is CASSGRDRGLGYGYTF.